A selection of T cell receptor beta chains follows, all from one sample in a study of cytomegalovirus exposure and HLA in healthy donors. Produced via immunoSEQ multiplex PCR; TCRdb's table is partial and in-frame only. The sample holds 110,000 to 150,000 clones; about 74% are singletons and the top ten take around 4%. The sequencing sample was made of PBMCs. The receptors come from a man between 18 and 35 years old in good health and CMV-seropositive. The conserved cysteine and the conserved F or W are not part of the CDR3 here. Each record gives: V gene, CDR3 protein.

V: TRBV5-1
CDR3: ASSLAGGGGLAGENEQF

V: TRBV4-3
CDR3: ASSQESRQGDEAF

V: TRBV27
CDR3: ASSFISGSSEAF

V: TRBV5-1
CDR3: ASSLVASASTDTQY

V: TRBV29-1
CDR3: SARTGGLNEQF

V: TRBV15
CDR3: ATSRVGQGKYEQY

V: TRBV6-1
CDR3: ASSEQGWGFGYT

V: TRBV6-1
CDR3: ASSEGDGGGGYT

V: TRBV19
CDR3: ASSNRGPHYEQY

V: TRBV5-1
CDR3: ASSQGLAGGSYEQY

V: TRBV11-1
CDR3: ASSLTGQLSTGELF

V: TRBV23-1
CDR3: ASSQIPTGDKLDEKLF

V: TRBV28
CDR3: ASSTRQGPAYGYT

V: TRBV2
CDR3: ASRADRLYEQY

V: TRBV21-1
CDR3: ASSAGTGANVLT

V: TRBV7-2
CDR3: ASSLLGQGVSGRGNTQY

V: TRBV29-1
CDR3: SVASIQGANQPQH

V: TRBV5-1
CDR3: ASSTSGGAATQY

V: TRBV5-1
CDR3: ASSFTVNTEAF

V: TRBV7-9
CDR3: ASSPLAFDRFYGYT

V: TRBV27
CDR3: ASSLSGGNQPQH

V: TRBV19
CDR3: ASNRHGGDSYEQY

V: TRBV10-3
CDR3: AISPERAFSYEQY

V: TRBV6-5
CDR3: ASRWTPEYQETQY

V: TRBV2
CDR3: AVQGNYYEQY

V: TRBV11-1
CDR3: ASSSHNLGLTQETQY

V: TRBV29-1
CDR3: STTGGEREPYNEQF

V: TRBV25-1
CDR3: ASSRDSNYGYT

V: TRBV10-2
CDR3: ASSDRGPSNQPQH

V: TRBV7-2
CDR3: ASSPQGVSYEQY

V: TRBV2
CDR3: ASSEARDRAYNSPLH

V: TRBV11-2
CDR3: ASSLGQVYGYT

V: TRBV18
CDR3: ASSMRTGSNQPQH

V: TRBV5-1
CDR3: ASSSGTANTGELF

V: TRBV27
CDR3: ASSTSGAYNEQF

V: TRBV5-5
CDR3: ASSPRQEPSTEAF

V: TRBV7-2
CDR3: ASSSRTGRQH

V: TRBV19
CDR3: ASSIDGTGQRNYGYT

V: TRBV4-3
CDR3: ASSQDFGQGTYEQY

V: TRBV2
CDR3: ASRWDRGPGTSGGQWEETQY

V: TRBV30
CDR3: AWSVTAGSNQPQH

V: TRBV7-2
CDR3: ASSLFRTYEQY

V: TRBV6-4
CDR3: ASRAMAGELF

V: TRBV7-8
CDR3: ASSFTGIAGEQF

V: TRBV4-1
CDR3: ASSQPGTGGTEAF

V: TRBV7-9
CDR3: ASSSLTGSQINYGYT

V: TRBV5-4
CDR3: ASSYRDWYNEQF

V: TRBV6-5
CDR3: ASSPLRGFREQY

V: TRBV4-3
CDR3: ASSQDLSGRAGKNIQY

V: TRBV7-9
CDR3: ASSRSGLAKNIQY

V: TRBV28
CDR3: ASSLSARVAF

V: TRBV9
CDR3: ASSVDPIRGLIREQY

V: TRBV7-2
CDR3: ASSRPGQGFSF

V: TRBV6-1
CDR3: ASSTTSGGADTQY

V: TRBV6-5
CDR3: ASSYFGGENSPLH

V: TRBV20-1
CDR3: STVTKNIQY

V: TRBV6-1
CDR3: ASSLIAGGYNEQF

V: TRBV5-6
CDR3: ASSFLQQETQY

V: TRBV5-1
CDR3: ASSLQSGYEQY

V: TRBV28
CDR3: ASSPETSAKHEQY